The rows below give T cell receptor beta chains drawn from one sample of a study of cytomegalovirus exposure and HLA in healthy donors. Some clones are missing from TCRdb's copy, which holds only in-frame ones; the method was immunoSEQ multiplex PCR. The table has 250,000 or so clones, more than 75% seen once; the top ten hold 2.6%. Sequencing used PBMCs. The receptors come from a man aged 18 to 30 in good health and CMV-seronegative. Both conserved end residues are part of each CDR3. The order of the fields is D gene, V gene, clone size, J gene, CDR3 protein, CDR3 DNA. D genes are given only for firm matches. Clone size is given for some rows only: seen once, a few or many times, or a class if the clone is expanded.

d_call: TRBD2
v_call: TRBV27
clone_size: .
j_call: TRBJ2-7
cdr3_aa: CASSWASGREQYF
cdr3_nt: TGTGCCAGCAGTTGGGCTAGCGGGAGGGAGCAGTACTTC

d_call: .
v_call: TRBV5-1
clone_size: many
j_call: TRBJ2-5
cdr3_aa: CASSPGEETQYF
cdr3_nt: TGCGCCAGCAGCCCGGGGGAAGAGACCCAGTACTTC

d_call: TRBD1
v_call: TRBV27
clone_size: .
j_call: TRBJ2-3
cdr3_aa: CATQPGQGYGTQYF
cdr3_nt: TGTGCCACCCAACCGGGACAGGGGTACGGTACGCAGTATTTT

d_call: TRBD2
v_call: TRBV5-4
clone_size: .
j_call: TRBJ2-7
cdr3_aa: CASSRVAGSSSYEQYF
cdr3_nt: TGTGCCAGCAGCCGAGTAGCGGGATCAAGCTCCTACGAGCAGTACTTC

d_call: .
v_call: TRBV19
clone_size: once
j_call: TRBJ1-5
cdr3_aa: CASSKIASTDSNQPQHF
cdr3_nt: TGTGCCAGTAGTAAAATAGCTTCGACAGATAGCAATCAGCCCCAGCATTTT

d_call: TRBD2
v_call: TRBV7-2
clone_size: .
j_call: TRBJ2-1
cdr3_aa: CASSLGREWIEQFF
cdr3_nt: TGTGCCAGCAGCTTAGGGCGGGAGTGGATTGAGCAGTTCTTC

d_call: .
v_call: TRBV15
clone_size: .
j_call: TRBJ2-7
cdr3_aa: CATSTIEGVTEQYF
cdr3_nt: TGTGCCACCAGCACCATTGAGGGGGTAACCGAGCAGTACTTC

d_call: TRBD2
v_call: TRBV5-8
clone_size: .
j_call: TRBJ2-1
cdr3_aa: CASIRDLTGTSGPWDEQFF
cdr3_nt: TGTGCCAGCATCAGGGACCTAACCGGGACTAGCGGCCCTTGGGATGAGCAGTTCTTC

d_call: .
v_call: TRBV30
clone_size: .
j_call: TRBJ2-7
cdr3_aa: CAFRAIYEQYF
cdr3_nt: TGTGCCTTCAGAGCGATCTACGAGCAGTACTTC

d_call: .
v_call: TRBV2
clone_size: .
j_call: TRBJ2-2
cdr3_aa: CASRQTVPGELFF
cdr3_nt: TGTGCCAGCAGGCAGACTGTACCCGGGGAGCTGTTTTTT

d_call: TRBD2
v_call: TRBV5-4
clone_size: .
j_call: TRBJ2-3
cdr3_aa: CASSPERGKGTQYF
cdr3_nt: TGTGCCAGCAGCCCCGAGCGGGGGAAGGGGACGCAGTATTTT

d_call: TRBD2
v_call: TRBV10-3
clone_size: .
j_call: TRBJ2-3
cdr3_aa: CAIRETSGMYDTQYF
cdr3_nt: TGTGCCATCAGGGAGACTAGCGGGATGTACGATACGCAGTATTTT

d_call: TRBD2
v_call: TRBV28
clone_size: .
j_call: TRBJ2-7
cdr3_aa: CASSLGSGGTYEQYF
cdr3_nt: TGTGCCAGCAGTTTAGGTAGCGGGGGGACCTACGAGCAGTACTTC

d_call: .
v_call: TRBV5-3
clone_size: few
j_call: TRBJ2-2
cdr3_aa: CARSSLGAGELFF
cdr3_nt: TGTGCCAGAAGCTCCCTCGGGGCCGGGGAGCTGTTTTTT

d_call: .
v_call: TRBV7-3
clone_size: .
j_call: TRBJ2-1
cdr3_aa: CASSLVGGYSYNEQFF
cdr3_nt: TGTGCCAGCAGCTTAGTTGGGGGCTACTCCTACAATGAGCAGTTCTTC

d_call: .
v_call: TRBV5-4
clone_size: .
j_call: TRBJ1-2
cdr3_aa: CASSNREAGRLGYTF
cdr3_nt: TGTGCCAGCAGCAACCGGGAGGCAGGACGCCTTGGCTACACCTTC

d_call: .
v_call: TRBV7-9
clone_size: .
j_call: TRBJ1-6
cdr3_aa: CASSSDSSSPLHF
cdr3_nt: TGTGCCAGCAGCTCAGACAGCAGTTCACCCCTCCACTTT

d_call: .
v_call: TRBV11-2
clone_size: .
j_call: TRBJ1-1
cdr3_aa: CASSLQGMDTEAFF
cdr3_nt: TGTGCCAGCAGCCTACAGGGAATGGACACTGAAGCTTTCTTT

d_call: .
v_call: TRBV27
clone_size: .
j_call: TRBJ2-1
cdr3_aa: CASSLRGGGNEQFF
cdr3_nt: TGTGCCAGCAGTCTCCGAGGGGGGGGCAATGAGCAGTTCTTC

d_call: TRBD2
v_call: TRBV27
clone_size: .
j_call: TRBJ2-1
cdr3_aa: CASSVTSGKPFF
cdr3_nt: TGTGCCAGCAGTGTAACTAGCGGCAAACCGTTCTTC

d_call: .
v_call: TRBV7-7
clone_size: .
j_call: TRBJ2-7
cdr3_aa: CASSSTFRSYEQYF
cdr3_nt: TGTGCCAGCAGCTCCACGTTTAGGAGCTACGAGCAGTACTTC

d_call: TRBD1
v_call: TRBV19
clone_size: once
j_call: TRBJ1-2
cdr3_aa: CASSLGQRRREFYGYTF
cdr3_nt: TGTGCCAGTAGTTTGGGACAGAGACGCCGGGAATTCTATGGCTACACCTTC

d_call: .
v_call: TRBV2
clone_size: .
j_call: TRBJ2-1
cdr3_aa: CAAGSLNEQFF
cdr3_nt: TGTGCCGCGGGCAGCTTAAATGAGCAGTTCTTC

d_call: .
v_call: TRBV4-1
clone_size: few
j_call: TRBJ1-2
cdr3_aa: CASSQVTLNYGYTF
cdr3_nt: TGCGCCAGCAGCCAAGTGACATTAAACTATGGCTACACCTTC

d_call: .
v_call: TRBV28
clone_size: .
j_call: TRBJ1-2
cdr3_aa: CASSLETGWYGYTF
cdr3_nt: TGTGCCAGCAGTTTAGAAACAGGCTGGTATGGCTACACCTTC

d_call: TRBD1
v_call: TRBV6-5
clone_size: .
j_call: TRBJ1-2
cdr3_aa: CASSYGGTGGVGYTF
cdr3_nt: TGTGCCAGCAGTTACGGGGGCACAGGGGGAGTGGGCTACACCTTC

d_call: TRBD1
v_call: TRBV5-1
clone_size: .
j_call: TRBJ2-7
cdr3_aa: CASGQGRGLSALAYEQYF
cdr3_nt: TGCGCCAGCGGCCAGGGCAGGGGGCTTTCCGCCCTAGCCTACGAGCAGTACTTC

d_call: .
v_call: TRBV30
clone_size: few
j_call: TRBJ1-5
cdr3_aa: CAWSEGGNQPQHF
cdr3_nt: TGTGCCTGGAGCGAGGGGGGCAATCAGCCCCAGCATTTT

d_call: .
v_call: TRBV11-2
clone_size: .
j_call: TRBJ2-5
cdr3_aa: CASSPGSQETQYF
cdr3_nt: TGTGCCAGCAGCCCAGGGTCACAAGAGACCCAGTACTTC

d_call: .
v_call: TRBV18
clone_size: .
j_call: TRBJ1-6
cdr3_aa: CASSPMSEGEALHF
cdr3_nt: TGTGCCAGCTCACCAATGTCGGAGGGTGAGGCCCTCCACTTT

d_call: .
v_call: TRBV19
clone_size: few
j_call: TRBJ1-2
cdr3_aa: CASTQAGFYGYTF
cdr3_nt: TGTGCCAGTACCCAGGCCGGCTTCTATGGCTACACCTTC

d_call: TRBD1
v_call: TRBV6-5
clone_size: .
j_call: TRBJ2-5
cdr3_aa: CASSRQGKKETQYF
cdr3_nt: TGTGCCAGCAGCCGACAGGGGAAAAAAGAGACCCAGTACTTC

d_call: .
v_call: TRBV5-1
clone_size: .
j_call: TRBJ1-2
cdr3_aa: CASSLVTGSDIYGYTF
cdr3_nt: TGCGCCAGCAGCTTGGTAACCGGTTCCGATATCTATGGCTACACCTTC

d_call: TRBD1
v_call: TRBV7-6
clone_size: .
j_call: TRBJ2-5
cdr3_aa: CASQNDRDRAQETQYF
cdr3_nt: TGTGCCAGCCAAAACGACCGGGACAGGGCCCAAGAGACCCAGTACTTC

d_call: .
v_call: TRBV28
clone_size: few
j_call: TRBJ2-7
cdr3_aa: CASSLLTGGEQYF
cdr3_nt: TGTGCCAGCAGTCTCCTGACAGGAGGCGAGCAGTACTTC

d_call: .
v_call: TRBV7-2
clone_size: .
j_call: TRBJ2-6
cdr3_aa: CASSASQAGANVLTF
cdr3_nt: TGTGCCAGCAGCGCTTCACAAGCTGGGGCCAACGTCCTGACTTTC

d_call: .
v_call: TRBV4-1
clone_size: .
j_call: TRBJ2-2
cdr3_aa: CASPPSITSRGNTGELFF
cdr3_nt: TGCGCCAGCCCGCCCTCCATCACGAGCAGGGGGAACACCGGGGAGCTGTTTTTT

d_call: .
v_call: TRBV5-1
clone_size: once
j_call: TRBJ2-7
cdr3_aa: CASSLASGGDYEQYF
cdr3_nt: TGCGCCAGCAGCTTGGCCTCTGGCGGGGACTACGAGCAGTACTTC

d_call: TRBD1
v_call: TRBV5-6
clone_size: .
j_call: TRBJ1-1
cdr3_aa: CASSSNRGGNTEAFF
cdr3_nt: TGTGCCAGCAGCTCAAACAGGGGTGGGAACACTGAAGCTTTCTTT

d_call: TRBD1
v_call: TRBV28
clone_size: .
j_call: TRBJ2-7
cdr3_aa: CASSSQDRGRYEQYF
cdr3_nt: TGTGCCAGCAGCTCTCAGGACAGGGGGCGTTACGAGCAGTACTTC

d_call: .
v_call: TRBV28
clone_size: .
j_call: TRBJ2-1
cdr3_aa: CASYRVYNEQFF
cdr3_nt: TGTGCCAGCTACAGGGTCTACAATGAGCAGTTCTTC

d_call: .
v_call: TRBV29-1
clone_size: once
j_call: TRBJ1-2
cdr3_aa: CSVEEGGIGYTF
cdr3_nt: TGCAGCGTTGAAGAGGGGGGGATAGGCTACACCTTC

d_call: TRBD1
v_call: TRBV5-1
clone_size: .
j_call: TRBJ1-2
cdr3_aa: CASSWTGASGDGYTF
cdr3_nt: TGCGCCAGCAGCTGGACAGGGGCCAGCGGGGATGGCTACACCTTC

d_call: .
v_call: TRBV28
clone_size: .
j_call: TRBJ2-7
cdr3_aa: CASSDPRGSRYEQYF
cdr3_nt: TGTGCCAGCAGTGACCCCCGGGGTTCTAGGTACGAGCAGTACTTC

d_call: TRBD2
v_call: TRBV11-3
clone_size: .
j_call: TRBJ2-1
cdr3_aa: CASSVSGSFSNEQFF
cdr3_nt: TGTGCCAGCAGCGTAAGCGGGAGTTTTAGCAATGAGCAGTTCTTC

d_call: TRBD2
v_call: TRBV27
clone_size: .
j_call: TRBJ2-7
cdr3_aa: CASSYTSGRAAKQYF
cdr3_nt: TGTGCCAGCAGTTACACTAGCGGGAGGGCCGCCAAGCAGTACTTC

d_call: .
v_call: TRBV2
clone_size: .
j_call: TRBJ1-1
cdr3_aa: CASSVAGDTEAFF
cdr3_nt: TGTGCCAGCAGTGTGGCCGGGGACACTGAAGCTTTCTTT

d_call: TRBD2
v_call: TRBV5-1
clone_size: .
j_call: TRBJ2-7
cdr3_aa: CASSTGTSGAYEQYF
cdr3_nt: TGCGCCAGCAGCACCGGGACTAGCGGGGCCTACGAGCAGTACTTC